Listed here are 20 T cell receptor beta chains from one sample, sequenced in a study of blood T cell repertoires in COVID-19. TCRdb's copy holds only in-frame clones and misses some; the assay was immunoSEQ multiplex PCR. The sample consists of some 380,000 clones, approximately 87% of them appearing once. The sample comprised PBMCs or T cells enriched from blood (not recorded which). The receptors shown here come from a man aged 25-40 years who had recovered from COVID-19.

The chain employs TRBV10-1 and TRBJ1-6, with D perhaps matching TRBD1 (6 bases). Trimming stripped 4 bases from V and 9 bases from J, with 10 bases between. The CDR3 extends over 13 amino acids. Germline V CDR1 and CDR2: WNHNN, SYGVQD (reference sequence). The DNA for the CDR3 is TGCGCCAGCAGTGGCGACAGGTTTTCACCCCTCCACTTT. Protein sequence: CASSGDRFSPLHF.

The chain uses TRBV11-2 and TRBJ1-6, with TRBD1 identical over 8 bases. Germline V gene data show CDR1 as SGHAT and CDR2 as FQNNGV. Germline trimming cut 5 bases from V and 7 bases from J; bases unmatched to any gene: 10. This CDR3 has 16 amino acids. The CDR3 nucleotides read TGTGCCAGCAGCGCGATCAGGGGGCCTCGGAATTCACCCCTCCACTTT. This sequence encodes CASSAIRGPRNSPLHF.

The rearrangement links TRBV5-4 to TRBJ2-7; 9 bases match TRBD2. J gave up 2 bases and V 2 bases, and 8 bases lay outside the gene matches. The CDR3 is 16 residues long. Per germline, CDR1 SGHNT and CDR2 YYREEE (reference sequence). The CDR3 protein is CASSLGAGGPAYEQYF. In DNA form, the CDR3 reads TGTGCCAGCAGCTTAGGGGCGGGGGGGCCGGCCTACGAGCAGTACTTC.

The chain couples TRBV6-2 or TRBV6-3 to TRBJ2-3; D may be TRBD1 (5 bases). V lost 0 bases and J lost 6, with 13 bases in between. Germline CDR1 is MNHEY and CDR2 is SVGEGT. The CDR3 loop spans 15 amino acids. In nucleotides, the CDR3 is TGTGCCAGCAGTTACTCGAGTGGGGCAGGGGATACGCAGTATTTT. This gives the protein CASSYSSGAGDTQYF.

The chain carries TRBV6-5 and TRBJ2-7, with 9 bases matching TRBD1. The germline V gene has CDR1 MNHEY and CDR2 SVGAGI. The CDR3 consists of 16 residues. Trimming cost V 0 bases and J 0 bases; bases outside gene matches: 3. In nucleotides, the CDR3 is TGTGCCAGCAGTTACTCCCAGGGACAGGGCTCCTACGAGCAGTACTTC. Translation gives CASSYSQGQGSYEQYF.

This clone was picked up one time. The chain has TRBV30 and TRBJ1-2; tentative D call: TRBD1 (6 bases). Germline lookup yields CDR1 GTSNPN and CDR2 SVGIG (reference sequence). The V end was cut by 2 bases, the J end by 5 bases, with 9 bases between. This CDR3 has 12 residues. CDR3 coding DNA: TGTGCCTGGAGTATAGGGGGATATGGCTACACCTTC. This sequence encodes CAWSIGGYGYTF.

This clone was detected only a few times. CDR3 residues: CAWRRLGTENSPLHF. The CDR3 coding sequence is TGTGCCTGGAGGCGCCTAGGAACGGAAAATTCACCCCTCCACTTT. The chain carries TRBV30 and TRBJ1-6; D gene uncertain. Germline V gene lookup returns CDR1 GTSNPN and CDR2 SVGIG (reference sequence). The CDR3 covers 15 residues. Trimming took 3 bases from V and 7 from J, leaving 16 bases between them.

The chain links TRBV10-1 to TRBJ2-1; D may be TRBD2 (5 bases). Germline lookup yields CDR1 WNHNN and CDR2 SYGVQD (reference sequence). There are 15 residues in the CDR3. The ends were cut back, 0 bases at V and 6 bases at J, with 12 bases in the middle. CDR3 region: CASSESGLASNEQFF. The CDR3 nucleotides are TGCGCCAGCAGTGAGTCCGGGCTAGCTTCCAATGAGCAGTTCTTC.

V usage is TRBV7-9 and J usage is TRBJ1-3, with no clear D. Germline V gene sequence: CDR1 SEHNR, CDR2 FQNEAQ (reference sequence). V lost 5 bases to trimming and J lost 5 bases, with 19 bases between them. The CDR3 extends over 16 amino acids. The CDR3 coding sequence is TGTGCCAGCAGCCCCCCTCCATCCGGTGAGAGAAACACCATATATTTT. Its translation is CASSPPPSGERNTIYF.

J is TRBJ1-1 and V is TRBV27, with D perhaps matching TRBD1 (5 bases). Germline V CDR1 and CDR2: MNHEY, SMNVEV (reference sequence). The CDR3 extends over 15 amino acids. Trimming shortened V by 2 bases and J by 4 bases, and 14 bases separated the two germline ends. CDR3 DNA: TGTGCCAGCAGTTTAATTAGGGGAGGGAGCACTGAAGCTTTCTTT. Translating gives CASSLIRGGSTEAFF.

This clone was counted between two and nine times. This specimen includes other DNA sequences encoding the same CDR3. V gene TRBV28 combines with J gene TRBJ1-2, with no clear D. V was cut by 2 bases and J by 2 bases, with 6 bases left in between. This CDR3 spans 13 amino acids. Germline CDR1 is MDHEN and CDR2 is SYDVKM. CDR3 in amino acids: CASSLGQNYGYTF. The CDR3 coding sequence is TGTGCCAGCAGTTTAGGGCAGAACTATGGCTACACCTTC.

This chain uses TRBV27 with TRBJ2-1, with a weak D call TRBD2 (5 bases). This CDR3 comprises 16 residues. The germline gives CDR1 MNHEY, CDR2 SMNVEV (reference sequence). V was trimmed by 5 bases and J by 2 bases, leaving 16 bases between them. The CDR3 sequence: CASSGLRAEAYNEQFF. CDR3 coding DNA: TGTGCCAGCAGTGGGCTCCGGGCGGAGGCCTACAATGAGCAGTTCTTC.

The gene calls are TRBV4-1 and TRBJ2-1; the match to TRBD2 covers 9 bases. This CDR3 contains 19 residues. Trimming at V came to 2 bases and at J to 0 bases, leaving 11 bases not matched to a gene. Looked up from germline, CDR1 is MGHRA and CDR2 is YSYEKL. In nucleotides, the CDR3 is TGCGCCAGCAGCCAATCCTCTCCTAGCGGGGTCTACTCCTACAATGAGCAGTTCTTC. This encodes CASSQSSPSGVYSYNEQFF.

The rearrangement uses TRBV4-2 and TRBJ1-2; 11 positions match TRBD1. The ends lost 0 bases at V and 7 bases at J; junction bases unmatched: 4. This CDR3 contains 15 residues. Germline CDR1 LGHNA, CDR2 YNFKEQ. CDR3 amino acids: CASSQEGQGAGGYTF. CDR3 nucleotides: TGTGCCAGCAGCCAAGAAGGACAGGGGGCGGGTGGCTACACCTTC.

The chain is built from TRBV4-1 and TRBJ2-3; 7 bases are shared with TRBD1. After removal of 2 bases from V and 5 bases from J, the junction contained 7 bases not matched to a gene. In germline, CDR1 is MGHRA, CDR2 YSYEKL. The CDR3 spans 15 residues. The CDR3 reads CASSQRWAGGDTQYF. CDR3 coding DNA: TGCGCCAGCAGCCAAAGGTGGGCAGGGGGAGATACGCAGTATTTT.

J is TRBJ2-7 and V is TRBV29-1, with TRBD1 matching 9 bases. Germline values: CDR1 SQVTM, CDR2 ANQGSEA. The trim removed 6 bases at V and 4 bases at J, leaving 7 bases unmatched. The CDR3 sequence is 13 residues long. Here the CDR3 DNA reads TGCAGCGTGACGACAGGGGGAAGATACGAGCAGTACTTC. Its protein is CSVTTGGRYEQYF.

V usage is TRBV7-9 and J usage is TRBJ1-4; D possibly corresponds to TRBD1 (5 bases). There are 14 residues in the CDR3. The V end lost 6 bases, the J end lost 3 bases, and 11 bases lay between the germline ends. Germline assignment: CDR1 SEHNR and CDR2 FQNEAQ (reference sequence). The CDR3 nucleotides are TGTGCCAGCAGTACCAGGGCGTCTAATGAAAAACTGTTTTTT. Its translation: CASSTRASNEKLFF.

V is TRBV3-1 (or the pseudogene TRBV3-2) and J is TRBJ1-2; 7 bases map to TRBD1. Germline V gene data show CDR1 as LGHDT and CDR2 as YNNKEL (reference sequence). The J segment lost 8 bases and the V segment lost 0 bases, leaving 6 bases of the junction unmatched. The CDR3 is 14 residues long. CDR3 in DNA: TGTGCCAGCAGCCAAGAGGGACAGCCGCGAGGCTACACCTTC. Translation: CASSQEGQPRGYTF.

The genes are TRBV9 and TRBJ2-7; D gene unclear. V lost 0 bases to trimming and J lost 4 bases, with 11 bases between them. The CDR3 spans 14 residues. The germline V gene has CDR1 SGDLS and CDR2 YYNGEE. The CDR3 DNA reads TGTGCCAGCAGCGTAGCTGCAGGCTCTTACGAGCAGTACTTC. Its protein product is CASSVAAGSYEQYF.

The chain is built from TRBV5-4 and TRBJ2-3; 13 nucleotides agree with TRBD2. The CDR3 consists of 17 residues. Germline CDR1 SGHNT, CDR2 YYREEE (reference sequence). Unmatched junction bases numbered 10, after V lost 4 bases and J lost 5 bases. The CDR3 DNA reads TGTGCCAGCAGCGGAACTAGCGGGGGGGCCTTAGGAGATACGCAGTATTTT. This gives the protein CASSGTSGGALGDTQYF.